The 15 T cell receptor beta chains reported below all come from one sample, sequenced in a study of T and B cells in COVID-19 patients. Each TRB amplification used roughly 250-550 ng of genomic DNA from blood. Multiplex PCR with BIOMED2 TRB-A/B primer pools amplified TRB rearrangements. A single record per CDR3 protein comes from TCRdb applying MiXCR to the multiplex PCR reads. The sample yields roughly 6,000 distinct CDR3 sequences, 25% to 40% seen once. Sequenced material: blood. All receptors derive from a human donor with active COVID-19.

In its sample, this clonotype was seen a few times. This chain uses TRBV12-3 or TRBV12-4 with TRBJ2-7; TRBD2 might be the D (6 bases). The CDR3 length is 14 residues. The V and J ends lost 6 bases and 3 bases respectively, with 15 bases between them. CDR3 DNA sequence: TGTGCCAGCAGCCGGATGGAGGGTCTCTACGAGCAGTACTTC. Encoded protein: CASSRMEGLYEQYF.

This clonotype was seen many times. This chain joins TRBV29-1 and TRBJ1-1, with D perhaps TRBD1 (6 bases). Germline V lookup: CDR1 SQVTM, CDR2 ANQGSEA. CDR3 size: 11 residues. Trimming shortened V by 6 bases and J by 3 bases, and 8 bases separated the two germline ends. CDR3 DNA: TGCAGCGTAGGGGGGTACACTGAAGCTTTCTTT. Translation gives CSVGGYTEAFF.

V is TRBV6-2 or TRBV6-3 and J is TRBJ1-6, with D unclear. CDR3 length: 13 amino acids. The germline V gene has CDR1 MNHEY and CDR2 SVGEGT. With 6 bases removed from V and 5 bases from J, the gap between germline ends came to 8 bases. CDR3 residues: CASSHGDNSPLHF. The CDR3 nucleotides read TGTGCCAGCAGCCACGGGGATAATTCACCCCTCCACTTT.

Many counts were recorded for this clonotype. This sequence joins TRBV5-4 and TRBJ2-7; TRBD1 might be the D (6 bases). Germline V CDR1 and CDR2: SGHNT, YYREEE (reference sequence). The CDR3 has 15 residues. V was cut by 3 bases and J by 2 bases, with 15 bases left in between. The CDR3 region is CASSSRHRVPYEQYF. The CDR3 nucleotides read TGTGCCAGCAGCTCTCGGCACAGGGTTCCCTACGAGCAGTACTTC.

The V call is TRBV30, the J call TRBJ1-2; D ambiguous. V lost 0 bases to trimming and J lost 6 bases, with 14 bases between them. The CDR3 contains 14 residues. CDR1 and CDR2 from the germline V gene are GTSNPN and SVGIG (reference sequence). CDR3 loop: CAWSVHRSANGYTF. The CDR3 bases are TGTGCCTGGAGTGTACACCGGTCGGCGAATGGCTACACCTTC.

This clonotype was counted a few times. The chain couples TRBV6-5 to TRBJ1-1; 10 bases are a match to TRBD1. The CDR3 sequence is 16 residues long. Looked up from germline, CDR1 is MNHEY and CDR2 is SVGAGI. V shed 11 bases and J 1 base; nucleotides not matched to a gene: 13. The CDR3 DNA reads as TGTGCCGTCGTAAGACAGGGGGCAACGGCGAACACTGAAGCTTTCTTT. Translating it yields CAVVRQGATANTEAFF.

This clonotype was seen only a few times. The CDR3 protein is CASSYSAELSYNSPLHF. CDR3 DNA sequence: TGTGCCAGCAGTTACTCGGCAGAACTCTCTTATAATTCACCCCTCCACTTT. The J gene is TRBJ1-6, the V gene TRBV6-5, with D uncertain. CDR3 length: 17 residues. V was trimmed by 0 bases and J by 4 bases, leaving 13 bases between them. Germline V gene data show CDR1 as MNHEY and CDR2 as SVGAGI.

In this sample, this clonotype turned up a few times. The chain links TRBV6-2 or TRBV6-3 to TRBJ2-7, with 9 bases matching TRBD1. In germline, CDR1 is MNHEY, CDR2 SVGEGT. The CDR3 consists of 15 residues. V trimming: 7 bases; J trimming: 3 bases; junction bases outside the gene matches: 10. CDR3 sequence reads: CASTVTGTGFYEQYF. The CDR3, as DNA: TGTGCCAGCACCGTTACCGGGACAGGGTTCTACGAGCAGTACTTC.

This clonotype occurred a few times. V gene TRBV12-3 or TRBV12-4 combines with J gene TRBJ2-5; 8 bases match TRBD1. V shed 5 bases and J 7 bases; nucleotides not matched to a gene: 3. The CDR3 runs to 12 residues. The CDR3 loop is CASSPGGRTQYF. For the CDR3, the DNA is TGTGCCAGCAGTCCAGGGGGCCGGACCCAGTACTTC.

This chain links TRBV19 with TRBJ1-3; possible D gene TRBD1, 6 bases. V dropped 6 bases and J dropped 2 bases, with 8 bases sitting between them. This CDR3 region has 13 residues. Germline V CDR1 and CDR2: LNHDA, SQIVND (reference sequence). DNA of the CDR3: TGTGCCAGTAGCAGGGGTACTGGAAACACCATATATTTT. It codes for CASSRGTGNTIYF.

Judged by abundance, this clonotype is large. The chain uses TRBV6-5 and TRBJ1-2; the D gene is possibly TRBD1 (5 bases). The CDR3 has 14 residues. V lost 6 bases and J 11 bases, leaving 22 bases between the germline ends. CDR1 and CDR2 (germline): MNHEY, SVGAGI. The CDR3 spells CASSRDPQDLLYTF. The CDR3 nucleotides read TGTGCCAGCAGCCGAGACCCACAGGATCTGCTTTACACCTTC.

This clonotype was seen many times. The gene calls are TRBV6-1 and TRBJ2-1; 8 bases are a match to TRBD1. The germline V gene encodes CDR1 MNHNS and CDR2 SASEGT. With 11 bases clipped from V and 8 bases from J, the junction kept 8 bases outside the gene matches. The CDR3 totals 12 residues. CDR3 sequence: CAESNRGDEQFF. The CDR3 nucleotides are TGTGCCGAATCGAACAGGGGGGATGAGCAGTTCTTC.

The chain has TRBV6-5 and TRBJ1-2; D ambiguous. CDR3 length: 11 amino acids. Trimming removed 11 bases from V and 8 bases from J, with 15 bases in between. The germline CDR1 and CDR2 sequences are MNHEY and SVGAGI. The CDR3 bases are TGTGCCTCAGGCCTGCTGGGGGGCTACACCTTC. It translates to CASGLLGGYTF.

This clonotype was seen a handful of times. The rearrangement joins TRBV6-5 to TRBJ1-2, with D possibly being TRBD1 (6 bases). The CDR3 consists of 15 residues. Germline CDR1 is MNHEY and CDR2 is SVGAGI. Between the trimmed V and J ends, which lost 6 bases and 5 bases, there was a span of 19 bases. In nucleotides, the CDR3 is TGTGCCAGCAGCCAACAGGGAGGGATCGAATATGGCTACACCTTC. Translation gives CASSQQGGIEYGYTF.

This clonotype was counted between two and nine times. V is TRBV30 and J is TRBJ2-5, with D tentatively TRBD2 (6 bases). Germline CDR1 reads GTSNPN; CDR2 reads SVGIG (reference sequence). V shed 0 bases and J shed 4 bases, with 12 bases lying between them. The CDR3 has 14 amino acids. For the CDR3, the DNA is TGTGCCTGGAGTGTCGGTCGACTAGGAGAGACCCAGTACTTC. It yields the protein CAWSVGRLGETQYF.